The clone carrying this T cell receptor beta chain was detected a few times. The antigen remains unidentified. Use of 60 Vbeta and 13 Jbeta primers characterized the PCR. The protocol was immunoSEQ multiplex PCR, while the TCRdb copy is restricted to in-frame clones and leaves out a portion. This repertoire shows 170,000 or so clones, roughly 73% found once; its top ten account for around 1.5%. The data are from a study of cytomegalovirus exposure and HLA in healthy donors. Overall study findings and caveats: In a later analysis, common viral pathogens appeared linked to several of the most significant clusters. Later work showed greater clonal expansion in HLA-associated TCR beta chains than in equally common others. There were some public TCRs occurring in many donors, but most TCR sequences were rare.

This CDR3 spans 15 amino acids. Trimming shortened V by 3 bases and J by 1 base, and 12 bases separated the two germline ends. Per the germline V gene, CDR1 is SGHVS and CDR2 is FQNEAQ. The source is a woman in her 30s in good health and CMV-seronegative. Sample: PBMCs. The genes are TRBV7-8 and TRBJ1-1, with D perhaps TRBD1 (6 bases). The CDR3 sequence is CASSFRGQGNTEAFF. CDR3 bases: TGTGCCAGCAGCTTCAGGGGTCAGGGGAACACTGAAGCTTTCTTT.